This T cell receptor (beta chain) comes out of a study of shared clonotypes between healthy human individuals (dated by TCRdb to 2018 to 2021). For the wider study: The cohort comprised a couple of women and three men aged 18 to 49 years. Blood TCR repertoires of about five healthy adults were deeply sequenced to estimate repertoire size and the extent of clonotype sharing between individuals. For each donor, CD4 naive and CD4 memory were each run on three plates, CD8 naive on two plates, and CD8 memory on one plate. Per donor, leukapheresis produced somewhere between about 0.8 and 9 billion PBMCs. Libraries were prepared and TCR repertoires were sequenced by different laboratories using diverse techniques, in order to increase sequencing depth and limit assay-specific biases. General findings and caveats noted by the study authors: Naive subsets generally had larger estimated clonotype richness than memory subsets did. The genetic and exposure-history diversity represented was limited by the small number of donors. Sampling was limited to blood, and TCR repertoires in tissue likely differ from TCR repertoires in blood. Based on pairwise subsampling, the degree of clonotype sharing among donors was expected to be affected by sequencing depth. Incomplete sequencing was indicated by rarefaction of sorted-subset datasets, despite the large sequencing depth. Compared with non-shared clonotypes, the clonotypes found in all four sorted-subset donors had higher generation probabilities. Across four donors, around 5% of naive CD4, 3.5% of naive CD8, about 2.3% of memory CD4, and roughly 0.41% of memory CD8 clonotypes were shared.

Using the deep immunoSEQ assay, TCR CDR3 regions were amplified from genomic DNA by multiplex PCR. Genomic DNA extracted from each cell subset was distributed evenly over all wells of several immunoSEQ 96-well plates, and each plate served as one replicate. For sorted subsets, each replicate PCR was loaded with 200 ng genomic DNA, equivalent to about 30,000 T cell genomes. The purified libraries were quantified using a Qubit 3.0 fluorometer, sized with a Bioanalyzer 2100, and then quantified again using the KAPA Library Quantification kit. A separate single-read 150-cycle Illumina NextSeq 550 flow cell was used to sequence each immunoSEQ 96-well plate. The authors' pipeline ran thus. The immunoSEQ output contained only junctional sequences without quality scores, so filtering could not match that applied to full-length reads. Sequences were annotated with PyIR, a Python wrapper for IgBLAST v1.9, using IMGT germline references to assign V/J genes and CDR3. Reads with weak V/J assignments (E-value above 1e-6), missing CDR3, stop codons, out-of-frame junctions, or ambiguous translated residues were removed. A V3J clonotype was defined by an identical inferred V gene, J gene, and CDR3 amino acid sequence. To compute the percentage overlap between repertoires, the number of shared unique clonotypes was divided by the size of the smaller repertoire. Repertoire richness was assessed with RTK rarefaction, the Chao1 estimator, and Recon v2.1 estimates of unobserved clonotypes. Generation probabilities for all TCRbeta clonotypes obtained by the gDNA method from a handful of donors were computed using OLGA. In TCRdb, the immuneACCESS table is reduced to in-frame sequences with V and J assigned. These tables do not hold every clone; where another copy was compared, an unresolved V gene accounts for under half, and the others remain unexplained. Clone size and the V and J calls come from that table; the DNA yielded D and trimming. The sample table lists hundreds of thousands of clones, 80% to 90% of them with a count of one. Together, the top ten hold about 16% of the sample.

Note on this clone: Its target antigen remains unknown. Within one base of it there is no much larger clone, and no base qualities were kept.

The donors were healthy, HIV-negative adults who had no recently reported acute infections or vaccinations. Only Caucasian adults living in Nashville, Tennessee, USA were represented among the donors. CD8 memory samples consisted of magnetically selected CD45RO+ cells combined with CCR7-negative CD45RA+ effector memory (TemRA) cells. Blood was obtained by leukapheresis, after which PBMCs were separated by Ficoll-Histopaque density gradient centrifugation and cryopreserved in liquid nitrogen vapor phase. Analytical flow cytometry was used to check the purity and quantity of every magnetically sorted T cell population. Each sorted fraction had its genomic DNA isolated and then quantified by UV absorbance on a Nanodrop 2000c. This clonotype was sampled from a man younger than 35 in good health. The sequenced material came from memory CD8+ T cells sorted from blood. This specimen's cell subset or site label, interpreted: CD45RO+ cells pooled with CCR7-negative TemRA cells.

The base sequence is TGTGCCAGCTCACAGCTCAACAGGGGCCACCAAGAGACCCAGTACTTC. Its protein is CASSQLNRGHQETQYF. Recombination linked TRBV18 to TRBJ2-5; TRBD1 agrees with 7 junctional bases. Including cysteine and phenylalanine, the CDR3 has 16 amino acids. The kept DNA is CDR3 alone, 48 bases in frame from the first base. V is trimmed back by 4 bases and J by 0 bases, and the junction contains 8 bases that no gene match accounts for. For CDR1 and CDR2, the germline V gene lists KGHSH and LQKENI.